The 4 T cell receptor beta chains below come from one sample, sequenced in a study of blood T cell repertoires in COVID-19. Only in-frame clones appear in the TCRdb table, and some are missing; sequencing was by immunoSEQ multiplex PCR. This sample has 250,000 to 300,000 clones, with over 85% found just once. The sample consisted of PBMCs or T cells enriched from blood (not recorded which). The receptors were sampled from a woman aged 60-75 years who had recovered from COVID-19.

The chain joins TRBV6-5 to TRBJ1-2; a possible D gene is TRBD1 (5 bases). Trimming left V 7 bases short and J 4 bases short, with 19 bases between. Looked up from germline, CDR1 is MNHEY and CDR2 is SVGAGI. The CDR3 contains 15 residues. The DNA of the CDR3 is TGTGCCAGCACCCTGCTCAAAACAGGAACCTATGGCTACACCTTC. Translating it yields CASTLLKTGTYGYTF.

This clone showed up just a few times. J is TRBJ1-5 and V is TRBV28; TRBD1 agrees at 9 bases. J lost 9 bases, V lost 6 bases, and 15 bases had no gene match. This CDR3 spans 16 amino acids. Germline V gene sequence: CDR1 MDHEN, CDR2 SYDVKM. The CDR3 is CASRPGGQGLPGPQHF. The CDR3 DNA is TGTGCCAGCAGGCCTGGGGGACAGGGCCTCCCCGGGCCCCAGCATTTT.

This sequence joins TRBV30 and TRBJ1-4; D gene uncertain. V lost 5 bases and J 6 bases, leaving 10 bases between the germline ends. This CDR3 spans 12 amino acids. Germline V gives CDR1 GTSNPN, CDR2 SVGIG (reference sequence). CDR3 DNA sequence: TGTGCCTGGGGGGTCACTGATGAAAAACTGTTTTTT. Protein sequence: CAWGVTDEKLFF.

The chain couples TRBV30 to TRBJ2-7; the match to TRBD1 covers 7 bases. The CDR3 contains 12 residues. After removal of 5 bases from V and 3 bases from J, the junction contained 4 bases not matched to a gene. Germline V gene lookup returns CDR1 GTSNPN and CDR2 SVGIG (reference sequence). The CDR3 reads CAWGDSFYEQYF. CDR3 bases: TGTGCCTGGGGGGACAGTTTCTACGAGCAGTACTTC.